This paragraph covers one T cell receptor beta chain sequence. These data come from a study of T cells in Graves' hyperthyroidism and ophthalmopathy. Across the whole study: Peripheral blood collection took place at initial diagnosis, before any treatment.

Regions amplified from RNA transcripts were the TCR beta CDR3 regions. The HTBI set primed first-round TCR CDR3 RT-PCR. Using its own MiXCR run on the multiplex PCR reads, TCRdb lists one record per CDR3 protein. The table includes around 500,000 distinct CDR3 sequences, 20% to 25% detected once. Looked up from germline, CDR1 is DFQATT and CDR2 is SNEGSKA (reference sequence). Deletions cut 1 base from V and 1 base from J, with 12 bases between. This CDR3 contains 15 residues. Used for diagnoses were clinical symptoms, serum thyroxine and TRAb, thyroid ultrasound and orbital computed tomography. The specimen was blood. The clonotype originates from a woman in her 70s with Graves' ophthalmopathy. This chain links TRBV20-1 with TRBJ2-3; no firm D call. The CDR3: CSARGNLGGTDTQYF. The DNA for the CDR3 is TGCAGTGCTAGAGGAAATCTAGGAGGCACAGATACGCAGTATTTT.